These 8 T cell receptor beta chains originate from one sample sequenced in a study of B cell selection in AIRE deficiency. Regulatory T cells were sorted as CD4+CD25hiCD127low/negative. Profiling relied on immunoSEQ multiplex PCR, and the TCRdb table lists in-frame clones only, not all of them. The data show 20,000 to 25,000 clones, about 94% seen once. Sequenced: Tregs sorted from PBMCs. The receptor source for this set is a human donor with AIRE deficiency.

This clone has a single count. The chain links TRBV19 to TRBJ1-3; TRBD1 agrees at 7 bases. Looked up from germline, CDR1 is LNHDA and CDR2 is SQIVND (reference sequence). Trimming removed 3 bases from V and 4 bases from J; junction bases left unmatched: 3. The CDR3 totals 14 residues. The CDR3 coding sequence is TGTGCCAGTAGTATGGGGACAGCCGGAAACACCATATATTTT. It is translated as CASSMGTAGNTIYF.

The V gene is TRBV10-3, the J gene TRBJ1-1, with D maybe TRBD1 (5 bases). Germline assignment: CDR1 ENHRY and CDR2 SYGVKD. The CDR3 extends over 13 amino acids. V was clipped by 6 bases and J by 0 bases, with 8 bases between them. CDR3 nucleotides: TGTGCCATCAGAGGGGCCATGAACACTGAAGCTTTCTTT. This sequence encodes CAIRGAMNTEAFF.

V gene TRBV6-6 combines with J gene TRBJ1-5, with a possible D match to TRBD1 (6 bases). CDR3 size: 15 residues. V gave up 5 bases and J gave up 0 bases, with 11 bases separating them. CDR1 MNHNY and CDR2 SVGAGI come from the germline V gene (reference sequence). CDR3 protein: CASSPDSYSNQPQHF. The CDR3 DNA follows: TGTGCCAGCAGTCCGGACAGTTATAGCAATCAGCCCCAGCATTTT.

The chain is built from TRBV30 and TRBJ2-7, with TRBD2 identical over 9 bases. Germline V gene lookup returns CDR1 GTSNPN and CDR2 SVGIG (reference sequence). The CDR3 covers 14 residues. V shed 3 bases and J 4 bases; nucleotides not matched to a gene: 7. CDR3 in DNA: TGTGCCTGGAGGGTTAGCGGGAGTGGGTACGAGCAGTACTTC. Residues: CAWRVSGSGYEQYF.

The V and J genes are TRBV7-3 and TRBJ2-5; TRBD1 agrees at 8 bases. The V and J ends lost 5 bases and 5 bases, in that order; junction bases with no gene match: 10. This CDR3 spans 15 amino acids. Germline V gives CDR1 SGHTA, CDR2 FQGTGA. The DNA of the CDR3 is TGTGCCAGCAGCACAGGACAGGGTTCCTGGGAGACCCAGTACTTC. Translation gives CASSTGQGSWETQYF.

J is TRBJ2-5 and V is TRBV28; the match to TRBD1 covers 10 bases. The trim removed 6 bases at V and 6 bases at J, leaving 7 bases unmatched. This CDR3 spans 14 amino acids. Per germline, CDR1 MDHEN and CDR2 SYDVKM. The CDR3 DNA follows: TGTGCCAGCAGACCGACAGGGGGCTTGAAGACCCAGTACTTC. Translating it yields CASRPTGGLKTQYF.

The chain joins TRBV7-8 to TRBJ2-1, with D perhaps matching TRBD2 (6 bases). The CDR3 length is 19 residues. In germline, CDR1 is SGHVS, CDR2 FQNEAQ. V was trimmed by 2 bases and J by 6 bases, leaving 26 bases between them. The CDR3 DNA sequence: TGTGCCAGCAGCTTAAGATCGTGGAGCGGGCCCAGGCCCGCCAATGAGCAGTTCTTC. Residues: CASSLRSWSGPRPANEQFF.

The rearrangement uses TRBV7-2 and TRBJ2-5; maybe TRBD1 (5 bases). This CDR3 is 13 amino acids long. The V end lost 1 base, the J end lost 2 bases, and 5 bases lay between the germline ends. Germline-derived CDR1 and CDR2 are SGHTA and FQGNSA. CDR3: CASSLGTQETQYF. As DNA, the CDR3 is TGTGCCAGCAGCTTAGGGACACAAGAGACCCAGTACTTC.